The 6 T cell receptor beta chains in this list originate from one sample, sequenced in a study of T-cell reconstitution after alpha-beta-depleted transplantation in children. Unique molecular identifiers featured in how the TCRbeta library was prepared. MiXCR, applied by TCRdb to the PCR reads, yields one record per CDR3 protein. The sample has more than 400,000 distinct CDR3 sequences, about 10% seen once. The material sequenced was PBMCs, mostly from graft donor cells, taken 180 days after TCRalphabeta/CD19-depleted stem cell transplant. The receptors were gathered from a female patient under 10 years old who had a stem cell transplant for aplastic anemia, so the T cells may come from the graft donor.

This clonotype was recorded only once. V gene TRBV27 combines with J gene TRBJ2-6, with TRBD1 matching over 8 bases. CDR3 size: 20 residues. J was trimmed by 3 bases and V by 1 base; bases with no gene match: 14. Germline V gene lookup returns CDR1 MNHEY and CDR2 SMNVEV (reference sequence). The CDR3 loop reads CASSLLILDRGGYGANVLTF. The CDR3 nucleotides read TGTGCCAGCAGTTTATTAATCCTTGACAGGGGCGGATATGGGGCCAACGTCCTGACTTTC.

The V and J genes are TRBV6-1 and TRBJ1-4; 10 nucleotides agree with TRBD1. Germline V gene data show CDR1 as MNHNS and CDR2 as SASEGT. The CDR3 extends over 15 amino acids. The V gene end was trimmed by 5 bases and the J gene end by 10 bases; junction bases not matched to a gene: 10. The CDR3 loop is CASSLAGTGAGKLFF. CDR3 nucleotides: TGTGCCAGCAGTCTAGCCGGGACAGGGGCCGGAAAACTGTTTTTT.

This clonotype was observed a few times. V gene TRBV20-1 combines with J gene TRBJ2-5; D is undetermined. Trimming took 2 bases from V and 5 from J, leaving 12 bases between them. Germline CDR1 DFQATT, CDR2 SNEGSKA (reference sequence). This CDR3 region has 13 residues. The CDR3 here is CSARRASMETQYF. The CDR3 DNA is TGCAGTGCTAGAAGGGCTAGTATGGAGACCCAGTACTTC.

The chain uses TRBV15 and TRBJ2-5; possible D gene TRBD1, 5 bases. V lost 0 bases and J lost 1, with 6 bases in between. The CDR3 runs to 14 residues. The germline V gene has CDR1 LNHNV and CDR2 YYDKDF (reference sequence). DNA for the CDR3: TGTGCCACCAGCAGAGACAGGGCCCAAGAGACCCAGTACTTC. It is translated as CATSRDRAQETQYF.

This clonotype was observed a handful of times. The V gene is TRBV9, the J gene TRBJ2-6; TRBD1 matches at 7 bases. The V gene's germline CDR1 is SGDLS and CDR2 YYNGEE. V trimming: 4 bases; J trimming: 0 bases; junction bases outside the gene matches: 10. The CDR3 covers 18 residues. The chain's CDR3 is CASSSRTGLDSGANVLTF. In nucleotides, the CDR3 is TGTGCCAGCAGCTCTCGGACAGGCTTAGACTCTGGGGCCAACGTCCTGACTTTC.

The gene calls are TRBV6-5 and TRBJ2-2; D remains ambiguous. Germline V lookup: CDR1 MNHEY, CDR2 SVGAGI. The CDR3 has 13 residues. V dropped 3 bases and J dropped 6 bases, with 8 bases sitting between them. The CDR3 coding sequence is TGTGCCAGCAGTTATCATCACCCCGGGGAGCTGTTTTTT. It specifies CASSYHHPGELFF.